This is a list of T cell receptor beta chains from one sample in a study of CD4 T cells in relation to SARS-CoV-2 and coronaviruses. No antigens are known for them. Assay: immunoSEQ multiplex PCR; the TCRdb copy retains only in-frame clones and omits some. The repertoire holds roughly 43,000 clones, with around 79% as singletons. The sample comprised naive CD4+ T cells from PBMCs, cultured in vitro. These receptors all come from an adult with COVID-19. The CDR3 runs from the conserved cysteine through the conserved F or W. A D gene is named only where the DNA matches it firmly. Size is omitted from some rows. Given values are once, few, many or a class for expanded clones.

d_call	clone_size	v_call	j_call	cdr3_nt	cdr3_aa
NA	few	TRBV7-3	TRBJ2-3	TGTGCCAGCAGCTTAACGTGGGGAAATCCAGATACGCAGTATTTT	CASSLTWGNPDTQYF
TRBD2	NA	TRBV6-1	TRBJ2-1	TGTGCCAGCAGTGAAGCTGTAAGCGGGAGGGCCGGTAATGAGCAGTTCTTC	CASSEAVSGRAGNEQFF
NA	NA	TRBV3-1/TRBV3-2	TRBJ2-5	TGTGCCAGCAGCCATGACTCCGGGGCCCGAGGGGAGACCCAGTACTTC	CASSHDSGARGETQYF
NA	NA	TRBV7-8	TRBJ2-3	TGTGCCAGCAGCCCGATTACTTCGGCGCAGTATTTT	CASSPITSAQYF
TRBD2	few	TRBV4-3	TRBJ2-1	TGCGCCAGCAGCCAAGCTAGCGGGGTTATCTACAATGAGCAGTTCTTC	CASSQASGVIYNEQFF
NA	NA	TRBV30	TRBJ1-2	TGTGCCTGGAGCCCCGGGGGCCCGGGCTACACCTTC	CAWSPGGPGYTF
TRBD1	NA	TRBV29-1	TRBJ2-2	TGCAGCGAGGGGGCGCGGACCGGGGAGCTGTTTTTT	CSEGARTGELFF
TRBD2	few	TRBV5-1	TRBJ2-5	TGCGCCAGCAGCTCGTTAGCGGGACCGTGGGGAGAGACCCAGTACTTC	CASSSLAGPWGETQYF
TRBD1	NA	TRBV7-9	TRBJ2-7	TGTGCCAGCAGCTCGAAGACAGGGGGCATGTACGAGCAGTACTTC	CASSSKTGGMYEQYF
TRBD2	NA	TRBV5-1	TRBJ2-3	TGCGCCAGCAGCCGTAGCCAGCGGGAGTTCGCAGATACGCAGTATTTT	CASSRSQREFADTQYF
TRBD2	NA	TRBV27	TRBJ2-2	TGTGCCAGCAGTTCCCTGACTAGCGGGAGAGAGAACACCGGGGAGCTGTTTTTT	CASSSLTSGRENTGELFF
NA	NA	TRBV28	TRBJ1-4	TGTGCCAGCAGCCCAAATAGGGACCCCCATTTT	CASSPNRDPHF
NA	NA	TRBV6-5	TRBJ1-6	TGTGCCAGCAGCAAACATAAGAGTTCACCCCTCCACTTT	CASSKHKSSPLHF
NA	NA	TRBV10-3	TRBJ1-1	TGTGCCATCAGTGAGTCTTCCTTGCAGAGCAACACTGAAGCTTTCTTT	CAISESSLQSNTEAFF
TRBD2	NA	TRBV11-2	TRBJ2-1	TGTGCCAGCAGCCCCGGGATTAGCGGGAGGTCAGGGAGGGGTGAGCAGTTCTTC	CASSPGISGRSGRGEQFF
NA	NA	TRBV7-9	TRBJ2-3	TGTGCCAGCAGCTTAGGTCGGGGAAGCGCTAGCACAGATACGCAGTATTTT	CASSLGRGSASTDTQYF
NA	NA	TRBV28	TRBJ2-5	TGTGCCAGCAGTTTAGCGGGAAGGGAGACCCAGTACTTC	CASSLAGRETQYF
NA	NA	TRBV24-1	TRBJ2-3	TGTGCCACCAGCCCCCCGCCTAGTTTCGGTCCGCAGTATTTT	CATSPPPSFGPQYF
NA	few	TRBV19	TRBJ1-2	TGTGCCAGTAGCGTAATCGACAGACCGGAGGGCTATGGCTACACCTTC	CASSVIDRPEGYGYTF
TRBD1	NA	TRBV5-1	TRBJ2-4	TGCGCCAGCAGCCGGGGACAGGGGGCCTCCCCGGGCAAAAACATTCAGTACTTC	CASSRGQGASPGKNIQYF
TRBD2	NA	TRBV9	TRBJ2-3	TGTGCCAGCAGCTTCGGGGGGGAGTCGACAGATACGCAGTATTTT	CASSFGGESTDTQYF
TRBD2	NA	TRBV30	TRBJ2-5	TGTGCCTGGAGTTTGCCTCCGACTAGCCCGGTGGAGACCCAGTACTTC	CAWSLPPTSPVETQYF
TRBD1	NA	TRBV7-9	TRBJ1-5	TGTGCCAGCAGCTTAACAGGGGGACCTACTCAGCCCCAGCATTTT	CASSLTGGPTQPQHF